This entry lists 15 T cell receptor beta chains sequenced from one sample in a study of post-analysis software for immune sequencing data. Study outcomes and limitations: Five or six TRBV segments appeared more often in patients than in controls, and TRBV5-6, TRBV5-1 and TRBV20-1 were among these.

Libraries were made from TCR beta cDNA, and they carried unique molecular identifiers. Via MiXCR, TCRdb re-called the PCR reads, giving one row per CDR3 protein. The sample contains over 250,000 distinct CDR3 sequences, 36% of which appear only once. What these receptors recognize is not known. The sample comprised blood. Source of these receptors: a girl aged 10 to 17 with multiple sclerosis.

The rearrangement links TRBV9 to TRBJ2-5; perhaps TRBD2 as D (5 bases). With 2 bases removed from V and 5 bases from J, the gap between germline ends came to 10 bases. The CDR3 contains 13 residues. Germline V lookup: CDR1 SGDLS, CDR2 YYNGEE. This CDR3 reads CASSVGRVETQYF. The CDR3 nucleotides read TGTGCCAGCAGCGTGGGGAGAGTGGAGACCCAGTACTTC.

This clonotype showed up many times. This sequence joins TRBV5-1 and TRBJ2-5, with TRBD2 identical over 7 bases. With 3 bases clipped from V and 5 bases from J, the junction kept 7 bases outside the gene matches. Looked up from germline, CDR1 is SGHRS and CDR2 is YFSETQ. The CDR3 totals 14 residues. This CDR3 is CASSWRLAMETQYF. CDR3 nucleotide sequence: TGCGCCAGCAGCTGGAGACTAGCCATGGAGACCCAGTACTTC. The variable domain in full, completed from reference TRBV5-1 and TRBJ2-5, reads KAGVTQTPRYLIKTRGQQVTLSCSPISGHRSVSWYQQTPGQGLQFLFEYFSETQRNKGNFPGRFSGRQFSNSRSEMNVSTLELGDSALYLCASSWRLAMETQYFGPGTRLLVL.

This clonotype was detected only once. V and J are TRBV9 and TRBJ2-3; D unclear. The CDR3 has 16 residues. Trimming took off 4 bases at V and 7 bases at J, with 22 bases between the two ends. Per the germline V gene, CDR1 is SGDLS and CDR2 is YYNGEE. The CDR3 DNA follows: TGTGCCAGCAGCCCCTGGAAGCCCCAGAAATTGAATACGCAGTATTTT. It yields the protein CASSPWKPQKLNTQYF.

The sample holds many counts of this clonotype. V gene TRBV12-3 or TRBV12-4 combines with J gene TRBJ1-2; no definite D call. The CDR3 consists of 15 residues. The V gene lost 4 bases and the J gene lost 0 bases, with 12 bases spanning the gap. The CDR3 sequence is CASSSMDRANYGYTF. The CDR3 DNA reads TGTGCCAGCAGTTCAATGGACCGCGCTAACTATGGCTACACCTTC.

The chain combines TRBV19 with TRBJ1-1, with D hard to call. The germline CDR1 and CDR2 sequences are LNHDA and SQIVND (reference sequence). The CDR3 length is 13 residues. With 5 bases removed from V and 8 bases from J, the gap between germline ends came to 15 bases. CDR3: CASSSQEGGEAFF. The CDR3 DNA sequence: TGTGCCAGTAGTTCCCAGGAGGGAGGAGAAGCTTTCTTT. The full variable domain, its missing parts supplied by reference TRBV19 and TRBJ1-1, is DGGITQSPKYLFRKEGQNVTLSCEQNLNHDAMYWYRQDPGQGLRLIYYSQIVNDFQKGDIAEGYSVSREKKESFPLTVTSAQKNPTAFYLCASSSQEGGEAFFGQGTRLTVV.

This clonotype was seen many times. The CDR3 loop reads CASSLNGLYGYTF. Written as DNA, the CDR3 is TGTGCCAGCAGTTTAAACGGCCTCTATGGCTACACCTTC. The chain carries TRBV12-3 or TRBV12-4 and TRBJ1-2, with D uncertain. The V end was cut by 2 bases, the J end by 4 bases, with 8 bases between. This CDR3 has 13 residues.

The CDR3 DNA follows: TGTGCCAGCAGCCGCGACGGGAGCTCCTACAATGAGCAGTTCTTC. The encoded protein is CASSRDGSSYNEQFF. The chain joins TRBV6-5 to TRBJ2-1; TRBD2 is a possible D gene (6 bases). Germline V gives CDR1 MNHEY, CDR2 SVGAGI. The CDR3 extends over 15 amino acids. V lost 6 bases and J 0 bases, leaving 12 bases between the germline ends.

There are many counts of this clonotype. The rearrangement uses TRBV19 and TRBJ2-5; 7 positions agree with TRBD2. Looked up from germline, CDR1 is LNHDA and CDR2 is SQIVND (reference sequence). The CDR3 contains 14 residues. The DNA of the CDR3 is TGTGCTTCTCGGGGTACGGGGGGAAGAGAGACCCAGTACTTC. It is translated as CASRGTGGRETQYF.

This clonotype was recorded many times. V usage is TRBV5-1 and J usage is TRBJ2-5; D not resolved. The germline CDR1 and CDR2 sequences are SGHRS and YFSETQ. The V end was cut by 1 base, the J end by 5 bases, with 15 bases between. The CDR3 sequence is 15 residues long. The CDR3 DNA sequence: TGCGCCAGCAGCTTGCAGATCCCCAGGATTGAGACCCAGTACTTC. The encoded protein is CASSLQIPRIETQYF.

This clonotype was recorded many times. This chain connects TRBV4-1 to TRBJ2-5; D is ambiguous. The V and J ends lost 1 base and 5 bases respectively, with 8 bases between them. The CDR3 consists of 13 residues. CDR1 is MGHRA, CDR2 YSYEKL, per germline. The CDR3 DNA reads as TGCGCCAGCAGCCAAGTGCTAGGGGAGACCCAGTACTTC. It yields the protein CASSQVLGETQYF.

The rearrangement links TRBV7-6 to TRBJ2-4, with 10 bases identical to TRBD1. With the DNA end fitting TRBJ2-7 better, the J assignment may be wrong. CDR1 SGHVS and CDR2 FNYEAQ come from the germline V gene. The CDR3 totals 15 residues. The DNA of the CDR3 is TGTGCCAGCAGCCCGGGACAGGGGTCAGTCTACGAGCAGTACTTC. This sequence encodes CASSPGQGSVYEQYF.

This chain uses TRBV7-3 with TRBJ2-2; 14 bases are shared with TRBD2. Per the germline V gene, CDR1 is SGHTA and CDR2 is FQGTGA. With V trimmed by 1 base and J by 6 bases, 4 bases remained unmatched. The CDR3 extends over 17 amino acids. As DNA, the CDR3 is TGTGCCAGCAGCTTAAGGGGGACTAGCGGGAGTCCCGGGGAGCTGTTTTTT. This encodes CASSLRGTSGSPGELFF. Looking up the rest from reference TRBV7-3 and TRBJ2-2 gives the full variable domain: GAGVSQTPSNKVTEKGKYVELRCDPISGHTALYWYRQSLGQGPEFLIYFQGTGAADDSGLPNDRFFAVRPEGSVSTLKIQRTERGDSAVYLCASSLRGTSGSPGELFFGEGSRLTVL.

This clonotype was seen many times. The rearrangement joins TRBV12-3 or TRBV12-4 to TRBJ1-2; D unresolved. This CDR3 has 11 residues. Trimming shortened V by 0 bases and J by 8 bases, and 4 bases separated the two germline ends. The CDR3 loop reads CASSLADGYTF. The CDR3 DNA reads TGTGCCAGCAGTTTAGCCGACGGCTACACCTTC.

Ten or more counts support this clonotype. The chain recombines TRBV5-6 with TRBJ1-2, with D unresolved. Deletions cut 4 bases from V and 3 bases from J, with 7 bases between. This CDR3 has 12 amino acids. Germline loops: CDR1 SGHDT, CDR2 YYEEEE. This CDR3 is CASSLWDYGYTF. CDR3 in DNA: TGTGCCAGCAGCCTCTGGGACTATGGCTACACCTTC.

The chain combines TRBV5-1 with TRBJ2-5; 12 positions agree with TRBD2. The germline CDR1 and CDR2 sequences are SGHRS and YFSETQ. There are 16 residues in the CDR3. The trim removed 4 bases at V and 1 base at J, leaving 5 bases unmatched. The chain's CDR3 is CASSVTSGGLQETQYF. CDR3 bases: TGCGCCAGCAGCGTCACTAGCGGGGGGCTCCAAGAGACCCAGTACTTC.